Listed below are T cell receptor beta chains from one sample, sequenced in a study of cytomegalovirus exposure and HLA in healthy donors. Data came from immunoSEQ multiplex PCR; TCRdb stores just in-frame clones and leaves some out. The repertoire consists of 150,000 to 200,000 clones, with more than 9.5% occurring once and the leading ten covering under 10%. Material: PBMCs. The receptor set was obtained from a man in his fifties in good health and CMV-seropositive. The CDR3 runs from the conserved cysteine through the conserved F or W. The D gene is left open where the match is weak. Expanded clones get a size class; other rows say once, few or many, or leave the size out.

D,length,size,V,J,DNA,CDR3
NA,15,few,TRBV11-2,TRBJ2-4,TGTGCCAGCAGCACACCCGGGAGCCGTGTGGACATTCAGTACTTC,CASSTPGSRVDIQYF
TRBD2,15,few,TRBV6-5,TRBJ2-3,TGTGCCAGCAGTTTACTAGCGGGGGCTACAGATACGCAGTATTTT,CASSLLAGATDTQYF
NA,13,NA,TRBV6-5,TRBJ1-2,TGTGCCAGCAGTTACTCGCCGTCGAGAGGCTACACCTTC,CASSYSPSRGYTF
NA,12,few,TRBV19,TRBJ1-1,TGTGCCAGTAGTTATAAGAACACTGAAGCTTTCTTT,CASSYKNTEAFF
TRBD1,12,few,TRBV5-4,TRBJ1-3,TGTGCCACGACAGGGGGTGGAAACACCATATATTTT,CATTGGGNTIYF
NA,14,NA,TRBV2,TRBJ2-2,TGTGCCAGCAGGGGCGGGATGAGGACCGGGGAGCTGTTTTTT,CASRGGMRTGELFF
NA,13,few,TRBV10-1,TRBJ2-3,TGCGCCAGCAGGGGGGCTAGCACAGATACGCAGTATTTT,CASRGASTDTQYF
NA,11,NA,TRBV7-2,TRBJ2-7,TGTGCCAGCAGCCTGTCCTACGAGCAGTACTTC,CASSLSYEQYF
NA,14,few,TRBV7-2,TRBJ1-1,TGTGCCAGCAGTCCCTCGCGGGGGAACACTGAAGCTTTCTTT,CASSPSRGNTEAFF
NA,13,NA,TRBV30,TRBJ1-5,TGTGCCTGGTCAGGTGGGGGCGATCAGCCCCAGCATTTT,CAWSGGGDQPQHF
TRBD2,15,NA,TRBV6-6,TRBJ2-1,TGTGCCAGCAGGGAGACTAGCGGGGGGGTGAATGAGCAGTTCTTC,CASRETSGGVNEQFF
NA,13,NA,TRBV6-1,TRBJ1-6,TGTGCCAGCAGTGAGGCAGATAATTCACCCCTCCACTTT,CASSEADNSPLHF
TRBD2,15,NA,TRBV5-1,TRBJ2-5,TGCGCCAGCAGCTTGGGGCGGGGGGTTCGAGAGACCCAGTACTTC,CASSLGRGVRETQYF
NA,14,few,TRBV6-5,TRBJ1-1,TGTGCCAGCAGCGGGGGACGGATGAACACTGAAGCTTTCTTT,CASSGGRMNTEAFF
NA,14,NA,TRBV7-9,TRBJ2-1,TGTGCCAATAGCCAAGAGTCTCCTGGGAATGAGCAGTTCTTC,CANSQESPGNEQFF
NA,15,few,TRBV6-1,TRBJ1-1,TGTGCCAGCATCCCAGCGAGCAGGGGCAGGGCTGAAGCTTTCTTT,CASIPASRGRAEAFF
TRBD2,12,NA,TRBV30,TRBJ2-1,TGTGCCCTAGCGGGGGGGACCAATGAGCAGTTCTTC,CALAGGTNEQFF
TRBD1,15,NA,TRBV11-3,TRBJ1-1,TGTGCCAGCAGCCGTCGACAGGGGGCGTCGGCTGAAGCTTTCTTT,CASSRRQGASAEAFF
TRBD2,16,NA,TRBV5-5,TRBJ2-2,TGTGCCAGCAGCTTGTTCGGCGGGGGGAACACCGGGGAGCTGTTTTTT,CASSLFGGGNTGELFF
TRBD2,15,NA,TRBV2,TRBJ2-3,TGTGCCAGCAGTCCTAGCGGGCCCAGCACAGATACGCAGTATTTT,CASSPSGPSTDTQYF
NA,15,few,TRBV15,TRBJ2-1,TGTGCCACCAGCAGAGATCGCGGGCCGATGCACGGGCAGTTCTTC,CATSRDRGPMHGQFF
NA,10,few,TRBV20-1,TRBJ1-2,TGCAGTGCCCACTCGAATGGCTACACCTTC,CSAHSNGYTF
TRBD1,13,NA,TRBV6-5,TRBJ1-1,TGTGCCAGCAGCCCCCCGGGACAGGGTAGGGCTTTCTTT,CASSPPGQGRAFF
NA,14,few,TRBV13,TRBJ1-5,TGTGCCAGCAGCTTAGGTAGAAGCAATCAGCCCCAGCATTTT,CASSLGRSNQPQHF